Each of the 14 T cell receptor beta chains below was sequenced from the same sample in a study of PD-1 blockade in classical Hodgkin lymphoma. Every patient had relapsed following autologous stem cell transplantation, and cohorts differed in brentuximab vedotin exposure. Assay used: immunoSEQ multiplex PCR; TCRdb lists only in-frame clones, some missing. The sample lists 45,000 to 50,000 clones; roughly 75% were seen once. The material sequenced was peripheral blood mononuclear cells (PBMCs), taken before the second cycle of nivolumab. These receptors came from a human donor with classical Hodgkin lymphoma.

The chain carries TRBV18 and TRBJ1-4, with a possible D match to TRBD1 (5 bases). V was pared by 2 bases and J by 6 bases, with 13 bases between. Germline V gene sequence: CDR1 KGHSH, CDR2 LQKENI. The CDR3 runs 15 residues. The CDR3 protein is CASSPFRDADEKLFF. The CDR3 DNA follows: TGTGCCAGCTCACCATTTCGGGACGCGGATGAAAAACTGTTTTTT.

The J gene is TRBJ2-3, the V gene TRBV7-8; 10 positions match TRBD2. Germline CDR1 is SGHVS and CDR2 is FQNEAQ. The V segment lost 5 bases and the J segment 7 bases; nucleotides outside the gene matches: 12. This CDR3 has 16 amino acids. The CDR3 DNA follows: TGTGCCAGCAGCCAATCTTCTAGCGGGGGTCTTTATACGCAGTATTTT. It yields the protein CASSQSSSGGLYTQYF. The full variable domain, with the rest looked up from reference TRBV7-8 and TRBJ2-3, is GAGVSQSPRYKVAKRGQDVALRCDPISGHVSLFWYQQALGQGPEFLTYFQNEAQLDKSGLPSDRFFAERPEGSVSTLKIQRTQQEDSAVYLCASSQSSSGGLYTQYFGPGTRLTVL.

This sequence joins TRBV7-9 and TRBJ1-2, with a weak D call TRBD1 (5 bases). The CDR3 spans 14 residues. Germline V gene sequence: CDR1 SEHNR, CDR2 FQNEAQ (reference sequence). Trimming took 5 bases from V and 4 from J, leaving 14 bases between them. The CDR3 loop reads CASSTPDRPYGYTF. DNA for the CDR3: TGTGCCAGCAGCACGCCAGACAGACCCTATGGCTACACCTTC.

A few counts support this clone. The rearrangement links TRBV6-6 to TRBJ2-7; weak D call: TRBD1 (6 bases). The germline V gene has CDR1 MNHNY and CDR2 SVGAGI (reference sequence). There are 14 residues in the CDR3. The ends were cut back, 7 bases at V and 0 bases at J, with 13 bases in the middle. CDR3 nucleotides: TGTGCCAGCACCCCCCAGGGGAGCTCCTACGAGCAGTACTTC. Translated: CASTPQGSSYEQYF.

The table lists this clone with many counts. V gene TRBV6-5 combines with J gene TRBJ1-1, with a tentative D call TRBD1 (5 bases). Trimming took off 4 bases at V and 5 bases at J, with 8 bases between the two ends. The CDR3 sequence is 12 residues long. From germline, CDR1 is MNHEY and CDR2 SVGAGI. The CDR3 nucleotides read TGTGCCAGCAGTTGGGGGGGGACTGAAGCTTTCTTT. Amino acids: CASSWGGTEAFF.

The chain combines TRBV27 with TRBJ1-5, with D possibly matching TRBD1 (5 bases). V lost 3 bases to trimming and J lost 4 bases, with 13 bases between them. The CDR3 totals 15 residues. CDR1 and CDR2 (germline): MNHEY, SMNVEV (reference sequence). CDR3 region: CASSFKGSGNQPQHF. DNA of the CDR3: TGTGCCAGCAGTTTCAAGGGGTCGGGGAATCAGCCCCAGCATTTT.

This clone appeared once. The chain employs TRBV18 and TRBJ1-1; TRBD1 agrees at 10 bases. Germline assignment: CDR1 KGHSH and CDR2 LQKENI. The junction had 9 bases not matched to a gene; V was cut back by 2 bases and J by 6 bases. The CDR3 sequence is 16 residues long. CDR3 sequence: CASSPYWGQGLAEAFF. The CDR3 DNA reads as TGTGCCAGCTCACCATACTGGGGACAGGGGTTGGCTGAAGCTTTCTTT.

This clone was found once. The chain couples TRBV27 to TRBJ2-7, with 13 bases that match TRBD2. The CDR3 extends over 15 amino acids. Per the germline V gene, CDR1 is MNHEY and CDR2 is SMNVEV (reference sequence). The J segment lost 0 bases and the V segment lost 11 bases, leaving 7 bases of the junction unmatched. The CDR3 bases are TGTGCCGTACGGACTAGCGGGGGAAACTCCTACGAGCAGTACTTC. This sequence encodes CAVRTSGGNSYEQYF.

The rearrangement joins TRBV7-9 to TRBJ2-1, with 8 bases aligning to TRBD1. Germline V gene sequence: CDR1 SEHNR, CDR2 FQNEAQ (reference sequence). This CDR3 has 15 amino acids. J gave up 7 bases and V 0 bases, and 5 bases lay outside the gene matches. The CDR3 DNA follows: TGTGCCAGCAGCTTAGCGCAGGGGGCACAGAATGAGCAGTTCTTC. Its translation: CASSLAQGAQNEQFF.

CDR3 DNA: TGTGCCAGCTCACCAGTGGGAAAACAGGGGGCTAACTATGGCTACACCTTC. Translated, it gives CASSPVGKQGANYGYTF. V and J are TRBV18 and TRBJ1-2, with TRBD1 matching 8 bases. V trimming: 2 bases; J trimming: 0 bases; junction bases outside the gene matches: 8. The CDR3 extends over 17 amino acids. Germline CDR1 KGHSH, CDR2 LQKENI.

The V call is TRBV5-6, the J call TRBJ2-7; no clear D. V shed 4 bases and J shed 3 bases, with 20 bases lying between them. Germline CDR1 and CDR2: SGHDT and YYEEEE. The CDR3 consists of 16 residues. CDR3 amino acids: CASSAFPGPYDYEQYF. CDR3 in DNA: TGTGCCAGCAGCGCATTCCCAGGACCCTACGACTACGAGCAGTACTTC.

The chain is built from TRBV9 and TRBJ2-2, with 9 bases aligning to TRBD1. CDR1 is SGDLS and CDR2 is YYNGEE in the germline V gene. The CDR3 runs 17 residues. The V segment lost 2 bases and the J segment 0 bases; nucleotides outside the gene matches: 5. The CDR3 loop reads CASSVPRQGANTGELFF. The CDR3 region has the DNA TGTGCCAGCAGCGTCCCTCGACAGGGGGCGAACACCGGGGAGCTGTTTTTT. Based on the CDR3 plus reference TRBV9 and TRBJ2-2, the full variable domain is DSGVTQTPKHLITATGQRVTLRCSPRSGDLSVYWYQQSLDQGLQFLIQYYNGEERAKGNILERFSAQQFPDLHSELNLSSLELGDSALYFCASSVPRQGANTGELFFGEGSRLTVL.

This chain uses TRBV7-9 with TRBJ1-6, with 8 bases fitting TRBD1. The length of the CDR3 is 15 residues. Germline V gene data show CDR1 as SEHNR and CDR2 as FQNEAQ (reference sequence). The junction had 8 bases not matched to a gene; V was cut back by 4 bases and J by 9 bases. This CDR3 reads CASSYHTGGGSPLHF. The CDR3 nucleotides read TGTGCCAGCAGCTATCACACAGGGGGGGGTTCACCCCTCCACTTT.

V gene TRBV4-1 combines with J gene TRBJ1-1; D is possibly TRBD1 (6 bases). Germline loops: CDR1 MGHRA, CDR2 YSYEKL. The CDR3 runs 17 residues. V gave up 1 base and J gave up 2 bases, with 17 bases separating them. CDR3 protein: CASSQVGKRTANTEAFF. The DNA for the CDR3 is TGCGCCAGCAGCCAAGTGGGAAAACGGACAGCCAACACTGAAGCTTTCTTT.